This T cell receptor (beta chain) appears in the sequencing data of a study of cytomegalovirus exposure and HLA in healthy donors (TCRdb year 2017). As for the study more broadly: An earlier analysis of 587 of the donors reported approximately 300 Gb of sequence data and around 120 million unique TCR beta sequences from around 200 million T cells. The study aimed to test whether signatures of past pathogen exposure could be identified by cataloging public T cell receptors. A later analysis re-analyzed previously published TCR beta repertoires from 600 to 850 donors and added high-resolution HLA genotyping to study TCR occurrence patterns. The later analysis used no new phenotypic data to find candidate immune exposures, relying instead on TCR beta sequences and their occurrence across donors. The genetic ancestry cluster associated with self-reported Caucasian donors included about 84% of the roughly 390 genotyped donors. Typing coverage differed by locus: A, B, C, DRB1 and DQB1 were typed in about 620-640 donors, DQA1 in about 500, DPA1 in over 600, and DPB1 in 450 to 490. High-throughput TCR immunosequencing, statistical association of individual TCRs with disease status, and machine learning were combined to predict cytomegalovirus infection status. In addition to the first cohort of 666 subjects, a separate validation cohort of approximately 130 different subjects was used. Class I and class II HLA loci were covered by the typing at four-digit resolution. Across some 400 genotyped donors of the cohort, an average of about 250,000 unique TCR beta nucleotide sequences per donor were sequenced, and 15% to 20% of those sequences were non-productive. Genome-wide SNP genotypes for about 60% of the roughly 670 donors were used in a later genetic analysis, which treated that subset as a discovery cohort. In an earlier analysis of several hundred of the donors, high-throughput TCR beta sequencing was used to judge whether each TCR beta V gene segment behaved as functional or pseudogenic. Approximately 300 gigabases of sequencing data and around 80 million unique TCR sequences made up an early release that covered 640 HLA-typed donors. Donor age, sex, ethnicity and CMV serostatus were compiled together with the repertoire data. Because of strong linkage in the cohort, four to six DR-DQ haplotypes were treated as single units for association and clustering. The study profiled the T cell repertoires of approximately 700 subjects by immunosequencing and related them to cytomegalovirus serostatus. All discovery cohort repertoires had been generated on a single sequencing platform. What the work shows at the level of the full study, not this receptor alone: A later analysis reported that several top co-occurrence clusters appeared linked to parvovirus B19, influenza, CMV and Epstein-Barr virus. Most CMV-associated TCR beta chains appeared to be HLA-restricted in a later analysis, and the HLA associations seemed to be driven largely by CMV exposure. Strong co-occurrence of HLA alleles, especially DR and DQ, made assigning TCR associations to individual alleles difficult. In a later genetic analysis, fewer N-insertions in productive TCRs were reported among donors in an Asian-associated ancestry cluster than the roughly 700-donor mean. Because some donors lacked HLA typing at each locus, the association tests relied only on the typed subset. A further reported finding was that TCR beta sequences accurately predicted the HLA-A and HLA-B alleles for most subjects in the first cohort. In an earlier analysis of more than 450 of the donors, most TCR beta V segments were observed in productive rearrangements about 90% or about 30% of the time, broadly matching IMGT annotations. The authors suggested that the approach could potentially be generalized to other disease states and immunological phenotypes. A group of highly shared sequence variants was considered likely to be a technical artifact of the sequencing pipeline. In this cohort, only TCR beta chains were sequenced, and detectable features were limited by the absence of alpha or paired-chain data. The presence/absence analyses assumed that sequencing depth was roughly uniform across donors, and that assumption may not be true. In a later genetic analysis, a missense DCLRE1C variant was associated with V-gene and J-gene trimming of TCR beta chains, and the association was replicated in an independent cohort. Immune exposure information for the cohort was limited to CMV serostatus. A later analysis found that HLA-associated TCR beta chains were more clonally expanded and had lower generation probabilities than equally common non-associated chains. In a later analysis, the rate of TCR association differed among HLA loci, with DRB1 alleles having the most associated TCRs and HLA-C alleles having the fewest. Correlated functional status among segregating V segments might reflect linkage disequilibrium, but an unknown experimental factor could not be ruled out. Across donors, most TCR sequences were observed very rarely, whereas some public TCRs were present in many individuals. The study gave a list of some 150 TCR beta chains associated with cytomegalovirus. A few of the identified cytomegalovirus-associated TCR beta chains were confirmed in vitro to be specific for cytomegalovirus antigens. Because the 87-base-pair reads could not distinguish some IMGT-functional V segments, including TRBV6-2 and TRBV6-3, those segments were excluded. Because counts were too low, around 18 rarely observed V segments, including chromosome 9 orphons, were left out of the earlier analysis of 500 to 750 of the donors. The classifier was reported to diagnose cytomegalovirus status with high specificity and sensitivity in both the original and validation cohorts. Specific HLA alleles were associated with roughly 16,000 TCR beta sequences at a false discovery rate of 0.05 in a later analysis.

The library was generated by the immunoSEQ multiplex PCR assay. For the multiplex PCR, a mixture combining 60 forward primers for TCR Vbeta segments and 13 reverse primers for TCR Jbeta segments was used. The CDR3 region of rearranged TCR beta genes was amplified from genomic DNA with a multiplex PCR assay. The amplified TCR beta libraries were sequenced on the Illumina HiSeq System as 87-base-pair reads. As for the original processing: A later analysis tallied 75 million to 95 million unique TCR beta chains across the 640 or so repertoires, and around 10 million of those chains were shared by two or more donors. A nearest-neighbor algorithm error-corrected the raw reads and collapsed the reads into unique sequences, merging closely related sequences to remove PCR and sequencing errors. To assign V, D and J gene segments, CDR3 sequences were aligned to IMGT reference sequences. For a sequence to be retained, at least a six-nucleotide match to both a V gene segment and a J gene segment was required. A rearrangement counted as productive if the CDR3 had no stop codons and remained in frame with V and J, and every other rearrangement counted as non-productive. Following IMGT convention, CDR3 was defined as the stretch from the second conserved V-encoded cysteine up to the conserved J-encoded phenylalanine. The earlier analysis of about 560 of the donors excluded any sequence lacking an unambiguous match to a single V gene segment. In an earlier analysis of approximately 500 of the donors, a V segment was called functional when productive rearrangements were above 56.7%, and segregating when the standard deviation between donors exceeded 5%. A statistical classification framework was built to diagnose cytomegalovirus status from the catalog of TCR beta chain sequences. V and J gene assignment, in a later analysis, came from comparing TCR nucleotide sequences with IMGT/GENE-DB human TR gene sequences. In a later analysis, CDR3 sequences and most-parsimonious VDJ recombination scenarios were assigned using the TCRdist pipeline. A later analysis defined each TCR beta chain by its CDR3 amino acid sequence plus V-gene family, and excluded reads lacking a unique V-gene family. A later analysis removed roughly 590 highly shared, low-generation-probability nucleotide sequences to deal with suspected cross-contamination and a sequencing artifact. A later analysis calculated a clonal expansion index for each public chain from normalized within-repertoire ranks of inferred template counts. Generation probabilities in a later analysis came from a VDJ recombination model fitted to out-of-frame rearrangements, and those results were checked against IGoR. Hypergeometric tests were used in a later analysis to score TCR-TCR, TCR-HLA and TCR-CMV co-occurrence, with a repertoire-size bias correction applied to the TCR pairs. A later analysis estimated false discovery rates by permuting HLA or CMV assignments 20 times. In a later analysis, co-occurring TCRs were grouped with DBSCAN, and TCRdist sequence similarity was added when clustering was performed within HLA-allele-positive subsets. Repertoires with fewer than 30,000 or more than 120,000 public chains, plus five repertoires with anomalous nucleotide sharing, were excluded from co-occurrence clustering. What TCRdb holds here is the immuneACCESS table cut down to in-frame rearrangements. Part of the clones is not present; checked against another copy, under half of the missing clones reflect an unresolved V gene, and the others are unexplained. V, J and clone size are taken as reported in that table, and D and trimming were inferred from the DNA itself. The table for this sample lists around 180,000 clones; around 80% of them were counted only once. The ten largest clones capture about 7% of the sample.

The cohort consisted of hundreds of healthy bone marrow donors. Cohort members were all nominally healthy when sampled, although unrecorded immune exposures were likely present. The donor was CMV seropositive and was included in the group of 290 or so seropositive cohort members. A peripheral blood sample was collected from each donor, and TCR beta sequencing was performed on peripheral blood mononuclear cells. Genomic DNA extraction from the blood cell samples was performed with the Qiagen DNeasy Blood Extraction Kit. The CDR3, cysteine through phenylalanine, is 16 amino acids long. The kept DNA is CDR3 alone, 48 bases in frame from the first base. The germline V gene yields SGHRS for CDR1 and YFSETQ for CDR2. Ends trimmed: V by 1 base, J by 8 bases; bases unmatched to a gene: 3. A remark on this clone: Its antigen target is currently unknown. Nothing much larger sits one base from this clone, and base qualities are not available.

The receptor comes from a man aged 30 to 39 in good health and CMV-seropositive. The chain couples TRBV5-1 to TRBJ2-1; 16 of the junction bases match TRBD2. The sequenced material came from PBMCs. The DNA sequence reads TGCGCCAGCAGCTTGTCCGGGACTAGCGGGAGGGATGAGCAGTTCTTC. This sequence encodes CASSLSGTSGRDEQFF. Outside the CDR3, residues come from the reference TRBV5-1 and TRBJ2-1 proteins, so the full variable domain is: KAGVTQTPRYLIKTRGQQVTLSCSPISGHRSVSWYQQTPGQGLQFLFEYFSETQRNKGNFPGRFSGRQFSNSRSEMNVSTLELGDSALYLCASSLSGTSGRDEQFFGPGTRLTVL.